This record covers a single T cell receptor (beta chain). What it recognizes is unknown. This entry comes from a study of blood T cells in healthy people across ages. Study-level points and caveats: The long-lived group displayed more naive CD4+ cells, plus higher diversity, than the aged donors did. Observed TCR beta diversity showed a strong correlation with the percentage of naive T cells as measured by flow cytometry.

V gave up 3 bases and J gave up 4 bases; unmatched junction bases: 12. The CDR3 runs 16 residues. The germline V gene encodes CDR1 SGDLS and CDR2 YYNGEE. The second PCR ran about 6 to 11 cycles with a sample-barcoded 5' primer and J-beta primers. TCRdb fed the 5' RACE reads into MiXCR, producing one record per CDR3 protein. The sample includes some 1,500,000 distinct CDR3 sequences, 35% to 45% of them seen just once. This chain joins TRBV9 and TRBJ1-1, with 7 bases lining up with TRBD1. The TCR comes from a woman between 18 and 30 years old in good health. What was sequenced was blood. Here the CDR3 DNA reads TGTGCCAGCAGCGATGGCACAGGGGATTTGTCCACTGAAGCTTTCTTT. It translates to CASSDGTGDLSTEAFF.